This passage covers 13 T cell receptor beta chains from one sample sequenced in a study of OX40 agonist ivuxolimab in advanced cancers. Profiling relied on immunoSEQ multiplex PCR, and the TCRdb table lists in-frame clones only, not all of them. The sample holds more than 45,000 clones, roughly three quarters seen once. Sequencing was performed on CD4+ or CD8+ T cells sorted from blood, taken in a trial of the OX40 agonist ivuxolimab. The receptor set was obtained from an adult with an advanced solid tumor such as melanoma, head and neck, liver or kidney cancer.

This clone has a handful of counts. CDR3 region: CASSPTQDYHYEQYF. The CDR3 DNA follows: TGCGCCAGCAGCCCCACCCAGGACTATCACTACGAGCAGTACTTC. The genes are TRBV4-1 and TRBJ2-7; possibly TRBD2 for D (6 bases). The V gene's germline CDR1 is MGHRA and CDR2 YSYEKL. This CDR3 is 15 amino acids long. V was cut by 4 bases and J by 3 bases, with 16 bases left in between.

The V gene is TRBV7-3, the J gene TRBJ2-7, with TRBD2 identical over 7 bases. V was pared by 2 bases and J by 4 bases, with 8 bases of the junction left unmatched. CDR3 length: 15 residues. Germline CDR1 SGHTA, CDR2 FQGTGA. The CDR3 protein is CASSLEAGLSYEQYF. The CDR3 nucleotides read TGTGCCAGCAGCTTAGAAGCGGGACTGAGTTACGAGCAGTACTTC.

The chain has TRBV5-1 and TRBJ2-2, with a weak D call TRBD2 (5 bases). CDR1 and CDR2 (germline): SGHRS, YFSETQ. This CDR3 region has 17 residues. The V end was cut by 0 bases, the J end by 4 bases, with 16 bases between. In DNA form, the CDR3 reads TGCGCCAGCAGCTTGGCCACGACGCCTAGCAGCACCGGGGAGCTGTTTTTT. As protein: CASSLATTPSSTGELFF.

The rearrangement joins TRBV18 to TRBJ2-1; D might be TRBD2 (6 bases). V was trimmed by 5 bases and J by 1 base, leaving 12 bases between them. The CDR3 covers 15 residues. Germline V gene sequence: CDR1 KGHSH, CDR2 LQKENI. CDR3 protein: CASSGDGSSYNEQFF. In DNA, the CDR3 is TGTGCCAGCTCAGGGGACGGGAGTTCCTACAATGAGCAGTTCTTC.

The V and J genes are TRBV5-6 and TRBJ1-2; no firm D call. The CDR3 is 11 residues long. V lost 4 bases to trimming and J lost 2 bases, with 3 bases between them. Germline-derived CDR1 and CDR2 are SGHDT and YYEEEE. Written as DNA, the CDR3 is TGTGCCAGCAGCGCGAACTATGGCTACACCTTC. Its protein product is CASSANYGYTF.

The chain links TRBV5-1 to TRBJ1-1; D remains ambiguous. V shed 0 bases and J shed 4 bases, with 7 bases lying between them. The CDR3 totals 13 residues. Germline CDR1 and CDR2: SGHRS and YFSETQ. This chain's CDR3 is CASSLAGFTEAFF. The CDR3 DNA reads TGCGCCAGCAGCTTGGCCGGGTTCACTGAAGCTTTCTTT.

Regarding this clone: A read error is likely, as this CDR3 ends without the conserved phenylalanine or tryptophan. This sequence joins TRBV5-4 and TRBJ1-2; 8 bases are shared with TRBD1. After removal of 9 bases from V and 8 bases from J, the junction contained 12 bases not matched to a gene. The CDR3 has 13 residues. Germline assignment: CDR1 SGHNT and CDR2 YYREEE (reference sequence). The CDR3 is CATISDRVGGYTS. CDR3 coding DNA: TGTGCCACTATTTCGGACAGGGTAGGCGGCTACACCTCC.

V usage is TRBV18 and J usage is TRBJ2-5, with 13 bases matching TRBD2. CDR1 and CDR2 from the germline V gene are KGHSH and LQKENI. There are 17 residues in the CDR3. The J segment lost 2 bases and the V segment lost 2 bases, leaving 5 bases of the junction unmatched. CDR3 loop: CASSPGTSGITQETQYF. The CDR3 DNA sequence: TGTGCCAGCTCACCAGGGACTAGCGGGATAACACAAGAGACCCAGTACTTC. Drawing the rest from reference TRBV18 and TRBJ2-5, the complete variable domain is NAGVMQNPRHLVRRRGQEARLRCSPMKGHSHVYWYRQLPEEGLKFMVYLQKENIIDESGMPKERFSAEFPKEGPSILRIQQVVRGDSAAYFCASSPGTSGITQETQYFGPGTRLLVL.

The chain has TRBV6-1 and TRBJ1-1; D perhaps matches TRBD1 (6 bases). The germline CDR1 and CDR2 sequences are MNHNS and SASEGT. Trimming took off 6 bases at V and 10 bases at J, with 12 bases between the two ends. The CDR3 length is 11 residues. This chain's CDR3 is CASSEGGRAFF. The CDR3 DNA reads as TGTGCCAGCAGCGAGGGGGGAAGAGCTTTCTTT.

The J gene is TRBJ2-7, the V gene TRBV19; D is possibly TRBD1 (5 bases). There are 13 residues in the CDR3. V lost 5 bases and J lost 0, with 8 bases in between. Germline CDR1 LNHDA, CDR2 SQIVND (reference sequence). The CDR3 bases are TGTGCCAGTAGTCCAGGGAACTCCTACGAGCAGTACTTC. This sequence encodes CASSPGNSYEQYF.

This rearrangement joins TRBV6-5 to TRBJ2-7; D may correspond to TRBD1 or TRBD2 (5 bases each). Germline V gives CDR1 MNHEY, CDR2 SVGAGI. The CDR3 spans 11 residues. The V end was cut by 10 bases, the J end by 12 bases, with 19 bases between. This CDR3 is CATRRDEGPYF. For the CDR3, the DNA is TGTGCCACGAGACGGGACGAAGGCCCGTACTTC.

The chain joins TRBV28 to TRBJ2-5, with unresolved D. The CDR3 covers 16 residues. Germline CDR1 reads MDHEN; CDR2 reads SYDVKM. Trimming removed 4 bases at V and 1 base at J, with 16 bases between. The DNA of the CDR3 is TGTGCCAGCAGTTCCCCCGCGAGGTCCGGCCAAGAGACCCAGTACTTC. The encoded protein is CASSSPARSGQETQYF.

The V gene is TRBV30, the J gene TRBJ2-4, with D possibly called TRBD1 or TRBD2 (5 bases each). The CDR3 consists of 15 residues. V lost 0 bases, J lost 0 bases, and 9 bases lay in between. Germline-derived CDR1 and CDR2 are GTSNPN and SVGIG (reference sequence). The CDR3 region is CAWSVPGAAKNIQYF. CDR3 in DNA: TGTGCCTGGAGTGTACCCGGGGCAGCCAAAAACATTCAGTACTTC. Combining the CDR3 with reference TRBV30 and TRBJ2-4 gives the whole variable domain SQTIHQWPATLVQPVGSPLSLECTVEGTSNPNLYWYRQAAGRGLQLLFYSVGIGQISSEVPQNLSASRPQDRQFILSSKKLLLSDSGFYLCAWSVPGAAKNIQYFGAGTRLSVL.